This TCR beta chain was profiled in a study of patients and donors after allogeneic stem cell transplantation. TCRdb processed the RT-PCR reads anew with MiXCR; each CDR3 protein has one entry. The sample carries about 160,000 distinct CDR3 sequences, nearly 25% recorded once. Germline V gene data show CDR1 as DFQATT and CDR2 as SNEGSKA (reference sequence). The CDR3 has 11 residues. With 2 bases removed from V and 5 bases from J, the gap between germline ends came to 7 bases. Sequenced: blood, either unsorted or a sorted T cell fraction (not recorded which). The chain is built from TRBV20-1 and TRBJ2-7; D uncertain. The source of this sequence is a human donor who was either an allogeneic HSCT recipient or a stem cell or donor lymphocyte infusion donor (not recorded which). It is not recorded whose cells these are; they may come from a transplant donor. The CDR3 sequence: CSARQAHEQYF. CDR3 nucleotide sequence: TGCAGTGCTAGACAGGCCCACGAGCAGTACTTC.